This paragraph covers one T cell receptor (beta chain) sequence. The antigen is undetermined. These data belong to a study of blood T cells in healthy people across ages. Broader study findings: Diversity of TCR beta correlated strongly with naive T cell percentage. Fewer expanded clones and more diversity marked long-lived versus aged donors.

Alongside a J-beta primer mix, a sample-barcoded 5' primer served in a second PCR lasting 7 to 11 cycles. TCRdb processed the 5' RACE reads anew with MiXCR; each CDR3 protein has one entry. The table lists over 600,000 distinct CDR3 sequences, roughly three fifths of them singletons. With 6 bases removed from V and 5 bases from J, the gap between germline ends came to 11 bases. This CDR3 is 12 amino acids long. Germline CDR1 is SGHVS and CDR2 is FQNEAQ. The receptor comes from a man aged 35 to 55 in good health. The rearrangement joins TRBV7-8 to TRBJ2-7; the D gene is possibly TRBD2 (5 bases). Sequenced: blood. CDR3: CASSSAVHEQYF. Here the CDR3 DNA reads TGTGCCAGCAGTTCAGCGGTCCACGAGCAGTACTTC.